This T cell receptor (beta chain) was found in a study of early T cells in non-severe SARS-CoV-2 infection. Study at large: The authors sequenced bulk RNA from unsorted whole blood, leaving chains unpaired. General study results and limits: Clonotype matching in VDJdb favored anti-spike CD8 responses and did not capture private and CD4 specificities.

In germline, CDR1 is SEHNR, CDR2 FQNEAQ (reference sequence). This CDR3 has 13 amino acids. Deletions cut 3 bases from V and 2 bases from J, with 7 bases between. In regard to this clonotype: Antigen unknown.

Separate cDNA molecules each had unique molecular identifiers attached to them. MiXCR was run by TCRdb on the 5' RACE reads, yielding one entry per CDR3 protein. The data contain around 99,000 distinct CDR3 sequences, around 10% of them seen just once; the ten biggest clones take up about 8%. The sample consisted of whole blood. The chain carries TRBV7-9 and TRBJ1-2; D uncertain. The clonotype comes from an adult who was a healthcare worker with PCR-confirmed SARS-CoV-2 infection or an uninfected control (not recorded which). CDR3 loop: CASSFGNNYGYTF. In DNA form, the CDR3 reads TGTGCCAGCAGCTTCGGCAACAACTATGGCTACACCTTC.